This TCR beta chain was found in a study of PD-1 blockade in classical Hodgkin lymphoma (dated by TCRdb to the early 2020s). Regarding the study in general: Nivolumab dosing was 3 mg/kg intravenously every 2 weeks, continuing until either disease progression or unacceptable toxicity. The study used CyTOF and TCR beta sequencing to define a peripheral blood immune signature of response to PD-1 blockade in classical Hodgkin lymphoma. Points the paper makes about the study in general: Trial patients achieving complete response had baseline diversity similar to newly diagnosed patients, whereas partial responders and progressors had significantly lower diversity. Diversity was lower in patients who began nivolumab less than 1 year after ASCT, so these patients were left out of later analyses to avoid confounding by immune reconstitution. The study covered only a single clinical trial cohort, and the causes of the repertoire differences, possibly disease activity or prior therapy, were still not defined. Baseline TCR diversity was reported to be lower in newly diagnosed patients than in healthy donors and to be lower still in relapsed/refractory patients. A significant rise by C4D1 was seen in CD4+ but not CD8+ TCR diversity (p=0.0027 vs p=0.16), with the rise being most apparent in complete responders (p=0.02).

As concerns this clone: Its antigen is not yet known. The input lacks base qualities; no much larger clone sits a single base away.

This sample's time point label indicates: cycle 4 day 1 (C4D1), after more than five weeks of nivolumab. Relapse after autologous stem cell transplantation had occurred in all trial patients, and cohorts A, B and C were distinguished by prior brentuximab vedotin exposure. Using a Miltenyi CD4+ T cell isolation kit, CD4+ T cells were purified from thawed PBMCs through magnetic negative selection. A total of 50 to 70 patients with relapsed/refractory classical Hodgkin lymphoma made up the trial cohort, and each patient's best overall response was complete response, partial response or progressive disease. Single-agent nivolumab was administered to trial patients in the multi-cohort phase II CheckMate 205 trial. An independent review committee assessed best overall response by applying the 2007 International Working Group response criteria. PBMCs from the trial were collected at three points: immediately before nivolumab initiation (C1D1), and during therapy at cycle 2 day 1 and cycle 4 day 1. Peripheral blood was collected in 8 mL Vacutainer Cell Preparation Tubes, from which PBMCs were isolated by centrifugation and then cryopreserved. Purified CD4+ and CD8+ fractions were prepared only for cases with an additional available PBMC sample. Magnetically labelled cells were depleted on LS columns in a quadroMACS separator, and the flow-through was collected as the purified fraction.

The germline V gene (reference sequence) provides CDR1 LNHNV and CDR2 YYDKDF. V loses 3 bases at its end and J loses 0 bases; junction bases beyond the gene matches: 5. The cysteine opens and the phenylalanine closes a CDR3 of 16 amino acids. The CDR3 DNA has 48 bases and is translated from base 1. Genomic DNA was extracted with the Qiagen DNeasy kit from unsorted PBMCs and from negatively selected CD4+ and CD8+ fractions. Amplification of TCR beta CDR3 regions was done by immunoSEQ multiplex PCR with primers that anneal to V and J segments. A synthetic immune receptor repertoire was used to minimize amplification bias, and remaining bias was computationally removed after sequencing. The paper's processing steps were these. Custom Python scripts were used to quantify repertoire diversity as the Shannon entropy index. The unsorted, CD4+ and CD8+ repertoires were each analyzed separately, with the exception of combined analyses, where CD4+ and CD8+ sequences were merged in silico. A clone counted as expanded when the clone's frequency after treatment rose at least 2-fold relative to C1D1, and clones undetected at baseline were given a pseudocount of 0.5. Singleton clones were defined as clones with 0 or 1 copy at C1D1, and non-singleton clones were defined as clones with 2 or more copies. Clones expanded in unsorted samples were annotated as CD4+, CD8+ or unknown by matching protein sequences in sorted samples from the same patient. Wilcoxon tests on paired samples were used to test diversity changes from C1D1 to C4D1. Sourced from immuneACCESS, this table was stored by TCRdb with only in-frame sequences that have V and J called. A share of the clones is absent; for the studies checked, an unresolved V gene accounts for under half, and the remainder has no known explanation. The V and J calls and clone size were taken over from that table, and D and trimming were inferred from the DNA. This sample has about 17,000 clones in its table, and 65% to 85% of those were observed once. Jointly, the top ten make up 1.5% to 2% of the sample.

The sequence derives from a human donor with classical Hodgkin lymphoma. The sequence joins TRBV15 to TRBJ1-3, and 7 junction bases match TRBD1. The material was CD4+ T cells from blood, obtained before the fourth cycle of nivolumab. The CDR3 here reads CATSSWGQNSGNTIYF. The DNA sequence is TGTGCCACCAGCAGTTGGGGACAGAACTCTGGAAACACCATATATTTT.